The present T cell receptor (beta chain) was sequenced within a study of Ad26.COV2.S vaccination and SARS-CoV-2 variants. Study-wide background: Each vaccinee took Ad26.COV2.S intramuscularly, once or twice 56 days apart.

Using immunoSEQ multiplex PCR, the repertoire was profiled, and TCRdb retains in-frame clones only, with some absent. The sample lists around 400,000 clones; about 88% were seen once. Documented treatment: over 15 received Ad26.COV2.S at low or high dose, single or two shots; several received placebo; per-sample allocation not given. Collection of samples fell on day 63 after the first vaccine or placebo injection. V lost 10 bases and J 2 bases, leaving 11 bases between the germline ends. Germline V gives CDR1 MDHEN, CDR2 SYDVKM. This CDR3 region has 12 residues. The source material was peripheral blood, sampled in a trial of Ad26.COV2.S vaccine versus placebo. The chain combines TRBV28 with TRBJ2-5; D is unresolved. The receptor's source is a person between 18 and 60 years old who received the Ad26.COV2.S COVID-19 vaccine or a placebo. The DNA for the CDR3 is TGTGCCACCAATGGGAATCAAGAGACCCAGTACTTC. The encoded protein is CATNGNQETQYF.